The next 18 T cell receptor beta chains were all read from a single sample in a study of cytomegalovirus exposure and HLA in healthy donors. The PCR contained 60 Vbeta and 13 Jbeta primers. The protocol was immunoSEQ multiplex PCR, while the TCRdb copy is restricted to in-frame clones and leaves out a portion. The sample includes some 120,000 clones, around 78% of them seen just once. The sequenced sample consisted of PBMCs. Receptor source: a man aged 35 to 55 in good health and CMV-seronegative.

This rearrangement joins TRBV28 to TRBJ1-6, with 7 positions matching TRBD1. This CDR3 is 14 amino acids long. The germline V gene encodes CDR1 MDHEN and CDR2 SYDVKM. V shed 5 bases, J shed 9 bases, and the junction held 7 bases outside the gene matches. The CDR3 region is CASSEDRVASPLHF. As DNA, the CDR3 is TGTGCCAGCAGTGAAGACAGGGTGGCTTCACCCCTCCACTTT. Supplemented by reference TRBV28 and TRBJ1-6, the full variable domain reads DVKVTQSSRYLVKRTGEKVFLECVQDMDHENMFWYRQDPGLGLRLIYFSYDVKMKEKGDIPEGYSVSREKKERFSLILESASTNQTSMYLCASSEDRVASPLHFGNGTRLTVT.

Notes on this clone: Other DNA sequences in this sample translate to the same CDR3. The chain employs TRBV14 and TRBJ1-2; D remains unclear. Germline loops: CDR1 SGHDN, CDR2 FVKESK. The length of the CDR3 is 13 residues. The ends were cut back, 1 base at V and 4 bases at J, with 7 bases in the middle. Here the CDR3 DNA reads TGTGCCAGCAGCCAAGTGCAGATCTATGGCTACACCTTC. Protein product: CASSQVQIYGYTF.

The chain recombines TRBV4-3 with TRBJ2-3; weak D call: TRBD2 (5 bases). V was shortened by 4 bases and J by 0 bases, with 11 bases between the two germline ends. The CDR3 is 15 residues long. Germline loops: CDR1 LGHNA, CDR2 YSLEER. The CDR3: CASSRQRTSTDTQYF. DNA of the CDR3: TGCGCCAGCAGCCGCCAGCGGACTAGCACAGATACGCAGTATTTT.

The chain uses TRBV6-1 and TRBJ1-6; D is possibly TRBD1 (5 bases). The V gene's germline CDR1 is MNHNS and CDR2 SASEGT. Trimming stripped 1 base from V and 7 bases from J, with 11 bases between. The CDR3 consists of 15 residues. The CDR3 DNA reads TGTGCCAGCAGTGAAGAGCCGGGGGAAAATTCACCCCTCCACTTT. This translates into CASSEEPGENSPLHF.

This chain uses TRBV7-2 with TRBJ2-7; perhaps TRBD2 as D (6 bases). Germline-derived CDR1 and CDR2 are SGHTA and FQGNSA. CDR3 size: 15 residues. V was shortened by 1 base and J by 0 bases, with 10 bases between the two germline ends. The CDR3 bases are TGTGCCAGCAGCTTAGAGGGAGGCGGCTCCTACGAGCAGTACTTC. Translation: CASSLEGGGSYEQYF. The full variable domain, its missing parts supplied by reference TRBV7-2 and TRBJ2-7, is GAGVSQSPSNKVTEKGKDVELRCDPISGHTALYWYRQSLGQGLEFLIYFQGNSAPDKSGLPSDRFSAERTGGSVSTLTIQRTQQEDSAVYLCASSLEGGGSYEQYFGPGTRLTVT.

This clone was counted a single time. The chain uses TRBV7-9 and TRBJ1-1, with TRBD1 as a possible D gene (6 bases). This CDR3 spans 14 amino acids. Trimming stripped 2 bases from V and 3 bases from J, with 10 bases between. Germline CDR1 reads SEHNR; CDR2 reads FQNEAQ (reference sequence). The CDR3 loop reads CASSLWTVDTEAFF. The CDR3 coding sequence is TGTGCCAGCAGCTTATGGACAGTGGACACTGAAGCTTTCTTT.

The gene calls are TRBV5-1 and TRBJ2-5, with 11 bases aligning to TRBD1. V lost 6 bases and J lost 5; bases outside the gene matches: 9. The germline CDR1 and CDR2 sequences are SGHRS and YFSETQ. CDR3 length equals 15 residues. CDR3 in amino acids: CASMLFGTGGETQYF. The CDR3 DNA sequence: TGCGCCAGCATGCTCTTTGGGACAGGGGGGGAGACCCAGTACTTC.

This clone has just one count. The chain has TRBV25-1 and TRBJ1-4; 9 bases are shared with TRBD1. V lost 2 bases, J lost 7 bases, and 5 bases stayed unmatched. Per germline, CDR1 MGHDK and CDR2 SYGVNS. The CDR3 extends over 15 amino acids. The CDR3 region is CASSENRGRSEKLFF. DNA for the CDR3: TGTGCCAGCAGTGAAAACAGGGGGCGTAGTGAAAAACTGTTTTTT.

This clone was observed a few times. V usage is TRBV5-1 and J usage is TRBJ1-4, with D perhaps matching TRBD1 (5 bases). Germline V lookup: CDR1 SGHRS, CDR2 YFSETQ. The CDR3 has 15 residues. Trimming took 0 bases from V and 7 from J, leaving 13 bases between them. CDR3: CASSLAPGNREKLFF. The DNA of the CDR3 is TGCGCCAGCAGCTTGGCGCCAGGGAATCGTGAAAAACTGTTTTTT.

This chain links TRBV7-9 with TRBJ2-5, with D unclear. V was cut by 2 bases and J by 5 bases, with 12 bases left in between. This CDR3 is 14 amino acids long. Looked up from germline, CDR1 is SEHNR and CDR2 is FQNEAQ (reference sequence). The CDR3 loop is CASSLQRSLETQYF. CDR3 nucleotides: TGTGCCAGCAGCTTACAACGGTCCTTGGAGACCCAGTACTTC.

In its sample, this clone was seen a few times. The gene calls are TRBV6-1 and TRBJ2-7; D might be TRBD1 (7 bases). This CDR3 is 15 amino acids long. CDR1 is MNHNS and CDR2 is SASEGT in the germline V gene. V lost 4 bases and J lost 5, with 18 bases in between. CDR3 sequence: CASSVLDREADEQYF. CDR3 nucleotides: TGTGCCAGCAGTGTGTTAGACAGGGAGGCTGACGAGCAGTACTTC.

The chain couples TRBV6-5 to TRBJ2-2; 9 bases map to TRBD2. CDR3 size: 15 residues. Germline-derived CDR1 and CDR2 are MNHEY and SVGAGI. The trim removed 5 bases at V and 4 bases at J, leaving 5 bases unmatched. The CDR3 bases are TGTGCCAGCAGTATTAGCGGGGGCTTCACCGGGGAGCTGTTTTTT. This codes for CASSISGGFTGELFF.

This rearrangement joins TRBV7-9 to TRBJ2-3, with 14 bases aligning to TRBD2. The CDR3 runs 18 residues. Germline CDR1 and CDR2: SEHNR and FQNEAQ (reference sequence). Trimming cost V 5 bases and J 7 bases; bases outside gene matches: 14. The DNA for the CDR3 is TGTGCCAGCAGCCCAAAGGTCCGACTAGCGGGGGGGCAAAATACGCAGTATTTT. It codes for CASSPKVRLAGGQNTQYF.

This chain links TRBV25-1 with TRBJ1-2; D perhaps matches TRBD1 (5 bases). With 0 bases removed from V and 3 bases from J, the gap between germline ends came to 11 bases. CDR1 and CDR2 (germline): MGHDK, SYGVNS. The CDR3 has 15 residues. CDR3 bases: TGTGCCAGCAGTGAATATCTGGGGGACTACTATGGCTACACCTTC. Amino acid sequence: CASSEYLGDYYGYTF.

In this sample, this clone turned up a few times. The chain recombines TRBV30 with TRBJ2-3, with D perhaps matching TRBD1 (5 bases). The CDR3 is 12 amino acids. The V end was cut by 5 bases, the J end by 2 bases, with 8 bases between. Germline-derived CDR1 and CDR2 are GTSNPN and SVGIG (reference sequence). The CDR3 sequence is CAWGAHTDTQYF. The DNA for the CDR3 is TGTGCCTGGGGGGCTCACACAGATACGCAGTATTTT.

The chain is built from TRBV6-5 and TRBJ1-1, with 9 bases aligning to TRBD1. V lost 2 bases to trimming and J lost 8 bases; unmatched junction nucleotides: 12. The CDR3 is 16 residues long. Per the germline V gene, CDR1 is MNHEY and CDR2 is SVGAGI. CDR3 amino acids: CASSYRGQGPHIEAFF. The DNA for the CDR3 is TGTGCCAGCAGTTACCGAGGACAGGGGCCTCATATAGAAGCTTTCTTT.

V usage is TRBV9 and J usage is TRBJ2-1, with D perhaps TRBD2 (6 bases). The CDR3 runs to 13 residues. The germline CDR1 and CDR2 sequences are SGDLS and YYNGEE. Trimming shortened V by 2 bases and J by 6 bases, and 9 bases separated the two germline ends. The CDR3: CASSVGGPNEQFF. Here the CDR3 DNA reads TGTGCCAGCAGCGTGGGAGGCCCCAATGAGCAGTTCTTC. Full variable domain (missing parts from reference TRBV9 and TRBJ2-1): DSGVTQTPKHLITATGQRVTLRCSPRSGDLSVYWYQQSLDQGLQFLIQYYNGEERAKGNILERFSAQQFPDLHSELNLSSLELGDSALYFCASSVGGPNEQFFGPGTRLTVL.

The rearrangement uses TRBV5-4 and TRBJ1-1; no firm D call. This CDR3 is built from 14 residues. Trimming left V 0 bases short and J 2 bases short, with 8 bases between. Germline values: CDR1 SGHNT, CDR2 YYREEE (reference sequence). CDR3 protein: CASSLDRSNTEAFF. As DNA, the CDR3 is TGTGCCAGCAGCTTGGATAGGAGTAACACTGAAGCTTTCTTT.